These T cell receptor beta chains were read from a single sample in a study of molecular identifiers for immune sequencing clone quantification. MiXCR, run by TCRdb on the PCR reads, gives a single entry per CDR3 protein. The sample includes about 640,000 distinct CDR3 sequences, 20% of them seen just once. The sequenced sample consisted of naive CD8+ T cells from blood, with Jurkat cell RNA spiked in. Source of these receptors: a human donor in good health. Some libraries in this study had Jurkat cell RNA spiked in. Each CDR3 is given with its conserved first and last residue. The listing skips clone size in some rows; elsewhere it reads once, few, many or a size class.

v_call	clone_size	j_call	cdr3_aa
TRBV6-6	many	TRBJ1-1	CASIFGFGTEAFF
TRBV19	many	TRBJ1-6	CASSASTGRNSPLHF
TRBV2	many	TRBJ2-1	CASEGLIYNEQFF
TRBV27	many	TRBJ1-1	CASSIKADREAFF
TRBV19	few	TRBJ1-2	CASSTHSGFGYTF
TRBV30	many	TRBJ2-7	CAWSVGTASYEQYF
TRBV4-1	many	TRBJ1-1	CASSHGTGAEAFF
TRBV6-5	many	TRBJ2-7	CASSYLAGGLHEQYF
TRBV2	few	TRBJ1-5	CASQQGRGNQPQHF
TRBV14	many	TRBJ2-5	CASSQGTLVGETQYF
TRBV30	.	TRBJ2-3	CAWSLQAADTQYF
TRBV12-3/TRBV12-4	many	TRBJ1-3	CASFSHYQQGYWGNTIYF
TRBV6-2/TRBV6-3	many	TRBJ1-1	CASSYSPGGAFF
TRBV15	.	TRBJ2-4	CATSERGLMTLAKDIQYF
TRBV6-5	.	TRBJ2-2	CASSYSRTGGSGELFF
TRBV20-1	.	TRBJ1-2	CSVRRADREGANYGYTF
TRBV20-1	many	TRBJ2-7	CSAATTRDYEQYF
TRBV7-9	.	TRBJ2-3	CACSPRQTDTQYF
TRBV12-3/TRBV12-4	many	TRBJ2-3	CAGQGRDTDTQYF
TRBV19	many	TRBJ2-7	CASSIVARTGEQYF
TRBV7-2	many	TRBJ2-2	CASSPLTGELFF
TRBV4-3	many	TRBJ2-7	CASSGGRNYEQYF
TRBV2	few	TRBJ2-1	CASSETSGRAGNEQFF
TRBV6-5	many	TRBJ1-2	CASSYSAGDYGYTF
TRBV6-5	many	TRBJ2-7	CASRYTTRGEQYF
TRBV6-1	.	TRBJ1-1	CASSEGTGGVGFITEAFF
TRBV2	many	TRBJ1-2	CASSESTTGRLNYGYTF
TRBV7-6	many	TRBJ2-7	CASSLSGTGGYYEQYF
TRBV4-3	many	TRBJ2-7	CASSQGLAGGPQERQYF
TRBV20-1	.	TRBJ2-7	CSARAGGSSYEQYF
TRBV7-2	.	TRBJ2-2	CASSLGLAGNLNTGELFF